The clone carrying this T cell receptor (beta chain) was seen repeatedly, ten times or more. Its antigen is not known. The CDR3 contains 15 residues. V was shortened by 3 bases and J by 4 bases, with 17 bases between the two germline ends. Germline values: CDR1 DFQATT, CDR2 SNEGSKA (reference sequence). Unique molecular identifiers were affixed to single, distinct cDNA molecules. Each CDR3 protein is one row after TCRdb ran MiXCR on the 5' RACE reads. The sample shows about 59,000 distinct CDR3 sequences, roughly an eighth of them seen only once. This specimen comes from a study of early T cells in non-severe SARS-CoV-2 infection. Broader study findings: Missing private and CD4 specificities, VDJdb matching favored anti-spike CD8 responses.

This sequence originates from an adult who was a healthcare worker with PCR-confirmed SARS-CoV-2 infection or an uninfected control (not recorded which). The chain is built from TRBV20-1 and TRBJ2-3, with unresolved D. Sequenced material: whole blood. The CDR3 region is CSASGLLGSADTQYF. The CDR3 DNA is TGCAGTGCTAGTGGCCTACTTGGTTCGGCAGATACGCAGTATTTT.